This TCR beta chain appears in the sequencing data of a study of blood T cell repertoires in COVID-19. Trimming shortened V by 6 bases and J by 6 bases, and 12 bases separated the two germline ends. The CDR3 is made up of 14 amino acids. Germline V gives CDR1 SGHAT, CDR2 FQNNGV. Authors' data handling: Amplifying reference gene primers gave estimates of nucleated cell counts. Here immunoSEQ multiplex PCR was the method, and the copy in TCRdb shows in-frame clones only, minus some. V and J calls and clone size are those listed in that table; D and trimming were worked out from the DNA. The sample gives 99,000 or so clones, 85% to 90% of which show up once; about 1.9% is in the top ten.

This receptor was taken from a man aged 50 or older with COVID-19, enrolled during active disease. The sequencing sample was made of peripheral blood. The V gene is TRBV11-2, the J gene TRBJ1-6; the D gene is possibly TRBD1 (6 bases). For the CDR3, the DNA is TGTGCCAGCAGACAAACAGGGTCTAATTCACCCCTCCACTTT. Its translation: CASRQTGSNSPLHF.